This TCR beta chain was obtained from a study of control samples from healthy donors and cancer patients (dated by TCRdb to about 2020). Taken from the germline V gene (reference sequence), the CDR1 and CDR2 loops are LGHDT and YNNKEL. At the junction V is shortened by 4 bases and J by 9 bases, with 13 bases in between. The CDR3 sequence holds 14 residues, the cysteine and phenylalanine included. Only CDR3 DNA is held: 42 bases, read in frame from base 1. The library was obtained by the immunoSEQ multiplex PCR assay. Not all clones reach the TCRdb copy of this immuneACCESS table, which keeps in-frame sequences only. Checked studies attribute under half of the gap to unresolved V genes and leave the rest unexplained. For this sample the table gives tens of thousands of clones, of which about 95% were detected only once. 2.8% of the sample is held by the ten biggest clonotypes. With respect to this clone: What this receptor recognizes is not known. No base-level quality is on record; no much larger clone is a single base apart.

The sequence came from a woman between 25 and 40 years old in good health. The chain uses TRBV3-1 (or the pseudogene TRBV3-2) and TRBJ1-6; the D gene is unclear. The sequenced material came from blood. The CDR3 protein: CASSRGEVVSPLHF. The base sequence is TGTGCCAGCAGCCGCGGGGAGGTGGTTTCACCCCTCCACTTT.